One TCR beta chain is described in this entry. This entry belongs to a study of PD-L1 blockade in urothelial cancer. Turning to the study itself: A median roughly 150,000 T cells were found in blood samples.

This CDR3 has 14 residues. The protocol was immunoSEQ multiplex PCR, while the TCRdb copy is restricted to in-frame clones and leaves out a portion. Here the sample spans more than 65,000 clones, roughly 87% being singletons. The chain employs TRBV21-1 and TRBJ2-7; no check of the table's D call, TRBD1, against the DNA was made. TRBV21-1 represents a pseudogene. Sequences were derived from PBMCs, sampled around atezolizumab (anti-PD-L1) treatment. This clonotype was obtained from a woman in her seventies with urothelial cancer. CDR3 in DNA: TGTGCCAGCAGCAACAGACAGTCCCCCTACGAGCAGTACTTC. Its protein is CASSNRQSPYEQYF.